The 8 T cell receptor beta chains listed next were all sequenced from one sample in a study of Ad26.COV2.S vaccination and SARS-CoV-2 variants. Indicated treatment: around 19 received Ad26.COV2.S at low or high dose, single or two shots; about 5 received placebo; per-sample allocation not given. Collection of the samples took place on day 63 after the first injection of vaccine or placebo. Clones were sequenced by immunoSEQ multiplex PCR, and TCRdb holds only the in-frame ones, with some missing. The data show about 420,000 clones, around 87% seen once. Specimen: peripheral blood, collected in a trial of Ad26.COV2.S vaccine versus placebo. These receptors all come from a person between 18 and 65 years old who received the Ad26.COV2.S COVID-19 vaccine or a placebo.

The J gene is TRBJ2-3, the V gene TRBV6-4; D call uncertain. CDR1 and CDR2 (germline): MRHNA, SNTAGT. Trimming left V 5 bases short and J 4 bases short, with 10 bases between. The CDR3 is 13 residues long. The CDR3 is CASSFSGADTQYF. The DNA of the CDR3 is TGTGCCAGCAGTTTTTCTGGGGCAGATACGCAGTATTTT.

CDR3 sequence (DNA): TGTGCTAGTGGCCTATCGGGGGAGCGCTACACCTTC. Protein: CASGLSGERYTF. The gene calls are TRBV12-5 and TRBJ1-2; possible D gene TRBD1, 5 bases. This CDR3 is built from 12 residues. In germline, CDR1 is LGHNT, CDR2 FRNRAP. The V end lost 6 bases, the J end lost 9 bases, and 14 bases lay between the germline ends.

This chain connects TRBV28 to TRBJ2-1; 7 bases are shared with TRBD1. V shed 6 bases, J shed 4 bases, and the junction held 15 bases outside the gene matches. Germline CDR1 is MDHEN and CDR2 is SYDVKM. The CDR3 runs to 17 residues. CDR3 region: CASSFVSGGGRYNEQFF. CDR3 sequence (DNA): TGTGCCAGCAGCTTTGTATCAGGGGGTGGTAGGTACAATGAGCAGTTCTTC.

The rearrangement links TRBV6-2 or TRBV6-3 to TRBJ1-5; the D is unclear. Trimming cost V 5 bases and J 9 bases, with 17 bases left between them. The CDR3 is made up of 14 amino acids. CDR1 is MNHEY and CDR2 is SVGEGT in the germline V gene. The CDR3 coding sequence is TGTGCCAGCAGTACGACCGGCGGTACGCCGCCCCAGCATTTT. It specifies CASSTTGGTPPQHF.

V gene TRBV9 combines with J gene TRBJ2-3, with D possibly being TRBD1 or TRBD2 (5 bases each). The CDR3 is made up of 12 amino acids. Per germline, CDR1 SGDLS and CDR2 YYNGEE. The germline V and J ends were trimmed by 4 bases and 6 bases, with 9 bases remaining between them. CDR3 in amino acids: CASSLGGDTQYF. The CDR3 nucleotides read TGTGCCAGCAGCCTTGGGGGTGATACGCAGTATTTT.

The chain employs TRBV28 and TRBJ1-6, with a tentative D call TRBD1 (6 bases). The germline V gene has CDR1 MDHEN and CDR2 SYDVKM. CDR3 length: 14 amino acids. V was shortened by 4 bases and J by 7 bases, with 11 bases between the two germline ends. The CDR3 loop reads CASSSARGNSPLHF. As DNA, the CDR3 is TGTGCCAGCAGTTCGGCCAGGGGAAATTCACCCCTCCACTTT.

This chain joins TRBV19 and TRBJ1-2; D unresolved. This CDR3 comprises 13 residues. CDR1 is LNHDA and CDR2 is SQIVND in the germline V gene (reference sequence). The V end lost 5 bases, the J end lost 5 bases, and 12 bases lay between the germline ends. The CDR3 reads CASSEAGSYGYTF. In DNA, the CDR3 is TGTGCCAGTAGTGAGGCTGGAAGTTATGGCTACACCTTC.

This clone occurred once. The chain employs TRBV4-1 and TRBJ2-7; D unresolved. Trimming took off 0 bases at V and 1 base at J, with 13 bases between the two ends. The germline V gene encodes CDR1 MGHRA and CDR2 YSYEKL. The CDR3 is 16 residues long. The CDR3 loop reads CASSQDQAAFSYEQYF. DNA of the CDR3: TGCGCCAGCAGCCAAGATCAGGCAGCTTTTTCCTACGAGCAGTACTTC.